These T cell receptor beta chains were read from a single sample in a study of cytotoxic CD8 clonotypes in ibrutinib-treated CLL. Only in-frame clones appear in the TCRdb table, and some are missing; sequencing was by immunoSEQ multiplex PCR. The data show more than 200,000 clones, roughly 70% seen once. The source material was PBMCs, sampled after 24 months of ibrutinib treatment. These receptors originate from a human donor with chronic lymphocytic leukemia. CDR3s include the opening cysteine and the closing phenylalanine or tryptophan. D genes are given only for firm matches. Size is stated for part of the rows, as once, few or many counts, or as a class when the clone is expanded.

cdr3_aa,cdr3_nt,v_call,d_call,clone_size,j_call
CATSRDRRLAGDGYNEQFF,TGTGCCACCAGCAGAGATCGCCGACTAGCGGGAGACGGTTACAATGAGCAGTTCTTC,TRBV15,TRBD2,.,TRBJ2-1
CASAARNTGELFF,TGTGCCAGCGCCGCCAGGAACACCGGGGAGCTGTTTTTT,TRBV6-4,.,.,TRBJ2-2
CASSSIQLGANVLTF,TGTGCCAGCAGCTCGATACAACTGGGGGCCAACGTCCTGACTTTC,TRBV28,.,.,TRBJ2-6
CASGGSTGELFF,TGTGCCAGCGGGGGGAGCACCGGGGAGCTGTTTTTT,TRBV6-5,.,.,TRBJ2-2
CASTLGNTEAFF,TGTGCCAGTACCTTGGGGAACACTGAAGCTTTCTTT,TRBV19,.,once,TRBJ1-1
CSVPLNPGYTF,TGCAGCGTTCCCTTAAACCCTGGCTACACCTTC,TRBV29-1,.,.,TRBJ1-2
CASSYAGGGSGAKNIQYF,TGTGCCAGCAGTTACGCAGGGGGGGGGAGCGGGGCCAAAAACATTCAGTACTTC,TRBV27,.,.,TRBJ2-4
CASSQDRPDEKLFF,TGCGCCAGCAGCCAAGATCGGCCGGATGAAAAACTGTTTTTT,TRBV4-3,.,once,TRBJ1-4
CASSGDSYNEQFF,TGCGCCAGCAGCGGGGACAGTTACAATGAGCAGTTCTTC,TRBV5-1,TRBD1,.,TRBJ2-1
CASSYLGSYTDTQYF,TGTGCCAGCAGTTACTTAGGGTCTTACACAGATACGCAGTATTTT,TRBV6-5,.,.,TRBJ2-3
CASSPDGAGSWAQHF,TGTGCCAGCAGCCCCGATGGGGCAGGGTCATGGGCCCAGCATTTT,TRBV11-2,.,.,TRBJ1-5
CASQFGGGGEFF,TGTGCCAGCCAGTTCGGCGGAGGGGGCGAGTTCTTC,TRBV28,.,once,TRBJ2-1
CATRTSGGPGANVLTF,TGTGCCACCCGGACTAGCGGGGGCCCTGGGGCCAACGTCCTGACTTTC,TRBV10-3,TRBD2,.,TRBJ2-6
CASSATFQGALGTGELFF,TGTGCCAGCTCAGCGACATTCCAGGGGGCACTTGGCACCGGGGAGCTGTTTTTT,TRBV18,TRBD1,.,TRBJ2-2
CSVPLSTLEYGYTF,TGCAGCGTCCCCCTTAGTACCTTAGAGTATGGCTACACCTTC,TRBV29-1,.,.,TRBJ1-2
CASSQELGLGRLTKETQYF,TGCGCCAGCAGCCAAGAGTTGGGCTTGGGGCGTCTTACCAAAGAGACCCAGTACTTC,TRBV4-3,.,.,TRBJ2-5
CASSVGVFERSNTDTQYF,TGTGCCAGCAGCGTAGGAGTGTTCGAGCGGAGCAACACAGATACGCAGTATTTT,TRBV9,.,.,TRBJ2-3
CASSASDSGGGYTF,TGTGCCAGCAGTGCCTCAGATTCGGGAGGGGGCTACACCTTC,TRBV25-1,.,.,TRBJ1-2